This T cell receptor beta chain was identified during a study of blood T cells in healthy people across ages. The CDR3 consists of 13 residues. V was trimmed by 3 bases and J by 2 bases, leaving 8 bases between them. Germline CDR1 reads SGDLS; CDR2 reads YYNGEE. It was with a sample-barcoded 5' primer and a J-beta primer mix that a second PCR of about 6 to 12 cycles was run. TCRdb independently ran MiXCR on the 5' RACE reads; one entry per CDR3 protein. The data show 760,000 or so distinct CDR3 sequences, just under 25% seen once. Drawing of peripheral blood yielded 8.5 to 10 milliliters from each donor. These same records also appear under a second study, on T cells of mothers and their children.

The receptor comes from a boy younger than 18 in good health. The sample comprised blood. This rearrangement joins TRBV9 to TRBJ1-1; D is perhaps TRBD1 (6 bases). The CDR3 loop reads CASSDRVNTEAFF. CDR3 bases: TGTGCCAGCAGCGACAGGGTTAACACTGAAGCTTTCTTT.